Listed below are T cell receptor beta chains from one sample, sequenced in a study of T cells after yellow fever vaccination. TCRdb re-analysed the 5' RACE reads in MiXCR, keeping a single row per CDR3 protein. There are tens of thousands of distinct CDR3 sequences in the sample; roughly a tenth occur only once, and approximately 12% lies in the top ten. The sequencing used PBMCs, either bulk or a sorted T-cell subset (CD4+, CD8+, memory, or dextramer-sorted; not recorded which), collected around 15 days after the first yellow fever vaccination. The receptor set was obtained from a man aged 18 to 30 who received the YFV17D yellow fever vaccine. The CDR3 runs from the conserved cysteine through the conserved F or W. A D gene is named only where the DNA matches it firmly. Not all rows give a size; the values are once, few, many and, for expanded clones, a class.

>many|TRBD2|TRBV3-1|TRBJ2-5
CASSQDLAGNLGSQETQYF
TGTGCCAGCAGCCAAGACCTAGCGGGGAATCTTGGGTCCCAAGAGACCCAGTACTTC
>many|TRBD2|TRBV5-1|TRBJ2-3
CASSLAMAGGTDTQYF
TGCGCCAGCAGCTTGGCCATGGCGGGGGGCACAGATACGCAGTATTTT
>many|.|TRBV24-1|TRBJ2-3
CATSDRGTDTQGADTQYF
TGTGCCACCAGTGACCGCGGGACAGACACCCAGGGAGCGGATACGCAGTATTTT
>many|TRBD2|TRBV3-1|TRBJ2-5
CASSVLAGGHNQETQYF
TGTGCCAGCTCGGTGCTAGCGGGGGGACACAACCAAGAGACCCAGTACTTC
>many|TRBD2|TRBV6-4|TRBJ2-1
CASSDSTSGGDEQFF
TGTGCCAGCAGTGACTCGACTAGCGGGGGGGATGAGCAGTTCTTC
>many|.|TRBV5-1|TRBJ1-2
CASSLDTEGGGYTF
TGCGCCAGCAGCTTGGACACCGAAGGAGGTGGCTACACCTTC
>many|TRBD1|TRBV29-1|TRBJ2-1
CSVDRGTGQSSYNEQFF
TGCAGCGTTGATAGGGGGACAGGCCAGAGCTCCTACAATGAGCAGTTCTTC
>many|TRBD2|TRBV5-6|TRBJ2-3
CASSRLGAGGGTDTQYF
TGTGCCAGCAGCCGCCTCGGAGCGGGGGGTGGCACAGATACGCAGTATTTT
>many|TRBD2|TRBV24-1|TRBJ2-5
CATSDWTSGAGTQYF
TGTGCCACCAGTGATTGGACTAGCGGGGCTGGGACCCAGTACTTC
>many|TRBD1|TRBV6-4|TRBJ1-2
CASRDTDRGGGYTF
TGTGCCAGCAGAGATACGGACAGGGGAGGTGGCTACACCTTC
>many|.|TRBV20-1|TRBJ1-4
CSATPLNSIDEKLFF
TGCAGTGCCACACCCCTGAACAGTATCGATGAAAAACTGTTTTTT
>many|.|TRBV6-2/TRBV6-3|TRBJ1-5
CASSSGAAGTHF
TGTGCCAGCAGTTCGGGGGCCGCGGGGACGCATTTT
>many|TRBD1|TRBV20-1|TRBJ1-2
CSARAPFQGDYGYTF
TGCAGTGCTAGAGCCCCGTTCCAGGGGGATTATGGCTACACCTTC
>few|TRBD1|TRBV19|TRBJ1-2
CACRPLGQTYGYTF
TGTGCCTGTCGGCCTTTGGGACAGACCTATGGCTACACCTTC
>many|.|TRBV19|TRBJ1-1
CASSAPGGVNTEAFF
TGTGCCAGTAGTGCCCCGGGGGGGGTGAACACTGAAGCTTTCTTT
>many|.|TRBV3-1|TRBJ1-5
CASSPSVGREKHF
TGTGCCAGCAGCCCCTCGGTGGGACGAGAGAAGCATTTT
>few|.|TRBV20-1|TRBJ1-2
CCARDRLGWENYGYTF
TGCTGTGCTAGAGATCGATTGGGATGGGAGAACTATGGCTACACCTTC
>many|TRBD2|TRBV7-8|TRBJ2-7
CASSWTGTSYEQYF
TGTGCCAGCAGTTGGACCGGGACTAGCTACGAGCAGTACTTC
>many|.|TRBV19|TRBJ2-7
CASSMGRGYEQYF
TGTGCCAGTAGTATGGGCAGGGGTTACGAGCAGTACTTC
>many|.|TRBV12-3/TRBV12-4|TRBJ2-1
CASSSRGDEQFF
TGTGCCAGCAGCTCACGCGGGGATGAGCAGTTCTTC
>many|.|TRBV5-1|TRBJ2-3
CASSLRRDTDTQYF
TGCGCCAGCAGCTTGCGACGGGACACAGATACGCAGTATTTT
>many|.|TRBV11-2|TRBJ1-1
CASSLAPLDPKAFF
TGTGCCAGCAGCTTAGCCCCCCTGGATCCGAAAGCTTTCTTT
>medium-sized|TRBD2|TRBV7-9|TRBJ2-3
CASSLRSSGGVPF
TGTGCCAGCAGCTTAAGGTCTAGCGGGGGCGTTCCTTTT
>many|TRBD2|TRBV5-8|TRBJ2-1
CASSYTPISGGANEQFF
TGTGCCAGCAGCTACACTCCAATAAGCGGGGGGGCCAATGAGCAGTTCTTC
>many|.|TRBV20-1|TRBJ1-2
CSARENYGYTF
TGCAGTGCTAGAGAAAACTATGGCTACACCTTC
>many|.|TRBV12-3/TRBV12-4|TRBJ1-1
CASSFPGSNTEAFF
TGTGCCAGCAGTTTCCCGGGGAGCAACACTGAAGCTTTCTTT
>many|.|TRBV5-6|TRBJ1-1
CASSQSPGTEAFF
TGTGCCAGCAGTCAAAGTCCGGGCACTGAAGCTTTCTTT
>many|.|TRBV4-3|TRBJ1-2
CASSLRGSHGYTF
TGCGCCAGCAGCCTCCGAGGCAGTCATGGCTACACCTTC
>many|.|TRBV2|TRBJ1-2
CASSEGRSFYGYTF
TGTGCCAGCAGTGAAGGGAGGAGTTTCTATGGCTACACCTTC
>many|.|TRBV4-1|TRBJ1-1
CASSQRSFQNTEAFF
TGCGCCAGCAGCCAACGCTCCTTCCAAAACACTGAAGCTTTCTTT
>few|.|TRBV4-2|TRBJ1-5
CASSSGQRIYSNQPQHF
TGTGCCAGCAGCAGTGGACAGAGAATTTATAGCAATCAGCCCCAGCATTTT
>medium-sized|.|TRBV11-2|TRBJ2-3
CASRDRTDTQYF
TGTGCCAGCAGAGACCGAACAGATACGCAGTATTTT
>many|.|TRBV29-1|TRBJ2-3
CSVERSLDTQYF
TGCAGCGTTGAGCGTTCGTTGGATACGCAGTATTTT
>many|.|TRBV20-1|TRBJ2-1
CSARALGRGVYNEQFF
TGCAGTGCTAGAGCCTTAGGCAGGGGCGTCTACAATGAGCAGTTCTTC
>many|TRBD1|TRBV19|TRBJ1-6
CATRTGYNSPLHF
TGTGCCACCAGGACAGGTTATAATTCACCCCTCCACTTT
>many|.|TRBV7-2|TRBJ1-3
CASSPGTATGNTIYF
TGTGCCAGCAGCCCCGGGACGGCCACTGGAAACACCATATATTTT
>many|.|TRBV5-1|TRBJ1-6
CASSPPEGNSPLHF
TGCGCCAGCAGCCCTCCGGAGGGTAATTCACCCCTCCACTTT
>many|TRBD1|TRBV6-6|TRBJ2-7
CAARRRTGQEQYF
TGTGCCGCCCGCCGCAGGACAGGCCAGGAGCAGTACTTC
>many|.|TRBV6-5|TRBJ1-1
CASSYSTANTEAFF
TGTGCCAGCAGTTACTCGACAGCGAACACTGAAGCTTTCTTT
>many|.|TRBV20-1|TRBJ2-3
CSAINQGDTQYF
TGCAGTGCGATAAATCAGGGAGATACGCAGTATTTT
>few|.|TRBV3-1|TRBJ1-5
CASTPTDGRNQPQHF
TGTGCCTCCACCCCCACGGACGGACGGAATCAGCCCCAGCATTTT
>many|TRBD2|TRBV6-1|TRBJ2-5
CASSEAIGSGEETQYF
TGTGCCAGCAGTGAAGCGATCGGTAGCGGGGAAGAGACCCAGTACTTC
>many|TRBD1|TRBV18|TRBJ2-3
CASSPDRAADTQYF
TGTGCCAGCTCACCGGACAGGGCGGCAGATACGCAGTATTTT
>many|TRBD1|TRBV29-1|TRBJ2-2
CSISDRGLTGELFF
TGCAGCATATCGGACAGGGGGCTCACCGGGGAGCTGTTTTTT
>many|.|TRBV20-1|TRBJ1-2
CSAPSGTVNYGYTF
TGCAGTGCTCCAAGCGGGACGGTTAACTATGGCTACACCTTC
>many|TRBD1|TRBV18|TRBJ1-1
CASSQNQQGRNTEAFF
TGTGCCAGCTCACAAAATCAACAGGGGAGGAACACTGAAGCTTTCTTT
>many|.|TRBV7-3|TRBJ1-1
CASSPGIRAEAFF
TGTGCCAGCAGCCCGGGGATAAGAGCTGAAGCTTTCTTT
>many|.|TRBV20-1|TRBJ1-1
CSARPPDTEAFF
TGCAGTGCCCGCCCCCCAGACACTGAAGCTTTCTTT
>many|.|TRBV24-1|TRBJ2-3
CATSERDTQYF
TGTGCCACCAGTGAACGGGATACGCAGTATTTT
>many|.|TRBV20-1|TRBJ2-3
CSARGSLKTDTQYF
TGCAGTGCTAGAGGATCCCTGAAGACAGATACGCAGTATTTT
>many|TRBD1|TRBV12-3/TRBV12-4|TRBJ2-7
CASSPRQGPYEQYF
TGTGCCAGCAGTCCTCGACAGGGGCCCTACGAGCAGTACTTC
>few|.|TRBV10-3|TRBJ2-6
CATEASDSPPSGANVLTF
TGTGCCACCGAGGCCTCGGACAGCCCACCGTCTGGGGCCAACGTCCTGACTTTC
>.|.|TRBV6-6|TRBJ1-2
CASSYGQGGYTF
TGTGCCAGCAGTTACGGGCAGGGTGGCTACACCTTC
>many|TRBD2|TRBV20-1|TRBJ2-5
CSAPRGSGVRETQYF
TGCAGTGCTCCCCGTGGTAGCGGGGTAAGGGAGACCCAGTACTTC
>many|.|TRBV20-1|TRBJ1-5
CSGQNGPRGQPQHF
TGCAGTGGACAGAATGGTCCTCGCGGTCAGCCCCAGCATTTT
>many|.|TRBV5-1|TRBJ2-5
CASSSTGADQETQYF
TGCGCCAGCAGCAGCACGGGGGCAGACCAAGAGACCCAGTACTTC
>few|.|TRBV12-3/TRBV12-4|TRBJ1-5
CASSLMWQPQHF
TGTGCCAGCAGTTTAATGTGGCAGCCCCAGCATTTT
>many|.|TRBV4-3|TRBJ2-2
CASSQDRGTGELFF
TGCGCCAGCAGCCAAGATCGGGGGACCGGGGAGCTGTTTTTT
>many|.|TRBV18|TRBJ2-2
CASSPSLAFPNTGELFF
TGTGCCAGCTCACCGTCCCTGGCCTTTCCGAACACCGGGGAGCTGTTTTTT
>.|TRBD2|TRBV18|TRBJ2-5
CASSPPGGGVRTQYF
TGTGCCAGCTCACCTCCTGGCGGGGGGGTGCGGACCCAGTACTTC